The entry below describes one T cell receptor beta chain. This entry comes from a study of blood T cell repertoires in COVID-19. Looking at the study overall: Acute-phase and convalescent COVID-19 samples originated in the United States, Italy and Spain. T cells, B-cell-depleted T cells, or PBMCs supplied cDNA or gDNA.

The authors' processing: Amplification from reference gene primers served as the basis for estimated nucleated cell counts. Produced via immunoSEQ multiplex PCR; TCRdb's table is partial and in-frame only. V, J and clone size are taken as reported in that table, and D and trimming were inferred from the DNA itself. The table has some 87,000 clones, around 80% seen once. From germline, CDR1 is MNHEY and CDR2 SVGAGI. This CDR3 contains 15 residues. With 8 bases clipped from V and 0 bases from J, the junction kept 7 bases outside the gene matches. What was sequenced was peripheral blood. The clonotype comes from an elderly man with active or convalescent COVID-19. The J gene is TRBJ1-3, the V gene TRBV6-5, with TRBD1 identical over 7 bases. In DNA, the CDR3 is TGTGCCAGCGGGCCGGGACAGAACTCTGGAAACACCATATATTTT. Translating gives CASGPGQNSGNTIYF.